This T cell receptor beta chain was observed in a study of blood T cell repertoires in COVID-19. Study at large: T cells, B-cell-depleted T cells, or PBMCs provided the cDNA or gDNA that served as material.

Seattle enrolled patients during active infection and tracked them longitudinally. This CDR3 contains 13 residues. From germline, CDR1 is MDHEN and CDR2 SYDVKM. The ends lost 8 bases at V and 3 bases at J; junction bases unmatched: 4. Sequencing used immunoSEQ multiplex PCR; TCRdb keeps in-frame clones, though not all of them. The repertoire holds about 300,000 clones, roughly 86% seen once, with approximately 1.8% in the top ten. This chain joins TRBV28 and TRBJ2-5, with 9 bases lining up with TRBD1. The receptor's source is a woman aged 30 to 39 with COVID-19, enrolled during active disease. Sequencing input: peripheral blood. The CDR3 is CASQQGAKETQYF. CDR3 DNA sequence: TGTGCCAGCCAACAGGGGGCAAAAGAGACCCAGTACTTC. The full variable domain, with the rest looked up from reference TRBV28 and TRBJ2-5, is DVKVTQSSRYLVKRTGEKVFLECVQDMDHENMFWYRQDPGLGLRLIYFSYDVKMKEKGDIPEGYSVSREKKERFSLILESASTNQTSMYLCASQQGAKETQYFGPGTRLLVL.